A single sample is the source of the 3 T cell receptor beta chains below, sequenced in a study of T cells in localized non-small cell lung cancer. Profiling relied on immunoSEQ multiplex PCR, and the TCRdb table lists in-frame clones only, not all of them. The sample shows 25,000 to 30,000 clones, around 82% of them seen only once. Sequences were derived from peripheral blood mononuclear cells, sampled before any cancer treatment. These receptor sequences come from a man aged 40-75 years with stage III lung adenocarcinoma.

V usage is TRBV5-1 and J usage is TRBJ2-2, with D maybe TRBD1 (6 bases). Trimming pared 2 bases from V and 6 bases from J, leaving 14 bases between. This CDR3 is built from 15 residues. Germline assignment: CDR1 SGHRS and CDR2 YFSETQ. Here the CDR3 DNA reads TGCGCCAGCAGCTTACTGGGGGCGGCGTCCGGGGAGCTGTTTTTT. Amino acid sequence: CASSLLGAASGELFF.

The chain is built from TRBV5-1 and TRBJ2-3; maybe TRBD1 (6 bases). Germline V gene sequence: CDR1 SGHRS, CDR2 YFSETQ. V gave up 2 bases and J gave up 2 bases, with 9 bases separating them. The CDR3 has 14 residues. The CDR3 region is CASSFGGPTDTQYF. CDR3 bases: TGCGCCAGCAGCTTTGGGGGCCCCACAGATACGCAGTATTTT.

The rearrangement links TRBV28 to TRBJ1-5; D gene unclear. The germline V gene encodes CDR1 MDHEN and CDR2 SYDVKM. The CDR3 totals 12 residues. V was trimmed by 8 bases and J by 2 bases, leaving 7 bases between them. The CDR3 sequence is CASWAGNQPQHF. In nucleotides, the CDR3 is TGTGCCAGCTGGGCGGGCAATCAGCCCCAGCATTTT.